Following are 12 T cell receptor beta chains from one sample sequenced in a study of human T cells and chemical hapten exposure. TCRdb reprocessed the RACE reads via MiXCR and lists one record per CDR3 protein. The table records about 380,000 distinct CDR3 sequences, 4% to 5.5% of them present only once. Noted time point: patch test 1, 2 weeks after DPC sensitization. Treatment of the sample: therapeutic diphenylcyclopropenone sensitization with weekly scalp DPC. Sequenced here: whole blood, sampled in connection with sensitization to the hapten diphenylcyclopropenone (DPC). The receptors were gathered from a woman aged 50 to 60 with alopecia areata. Some clones in this sample may be carry-over from other donors' samples.

V is TRBV7-9 and J is TRBJ1-5; D perhaps matches TRBD1 (6 bases). The CDR3 has 15 amino acids. V shed 1 base and J shed 5 bases, with 12 bases lying between them. Germline-derived CDR1 and CDR2 are SEHNR and FQNEAQ (reference sequence). CDR3 nucleotide sequence: TGTGCCAGCAGCTTAGAGGGCAGGGGCCATCAGCCCCAGCATTTT. It yields the protein CASSLEGRGHQPQHF.

There are a few counts of this clonotype. The chain recombines TRBV20-1 with TRBJ2-1, with TRBD2 identical over 9 bases. V trimming: 0 bases; J trimming: 10 bases; junction bases outside the gene matches: 13. Germline V gene lookup returns CDR1 DFQATT and CDR2 SNEGSKA (reference sequence). This CDR3 is built from 16 residues. The CDR3 DNA sequence: TGCAGTGCTAGAGATCCTTCTAGCGGGAAGGTTGACGAGCAGTTCTTC. Protein sequence: CSARDPSSGKVDEQFF.

Note on this clonotype: With a much larger clone just one base away, this may be a read error. The V call is TRBV20-1, the J call TRBJ2-6; maybe TRBD2 (5 bases). Germline V lookup: CDR1 DFQATT, CDR2 SNEGSKA (reference sequence). V was cut by 6 bases and J by 0 bases, with 12 bases left in between. This CDR3 has 15 residues. CDR3 in DNA: TGCAGTGCCAGCCGGGGAGTCTCTGGGGCCAACGTCCTGACTTTC. Residues: CSASRGVSGANVLTF.

This clonotype was picked up many times. The chain joins TRBV12-3 or TRBV12-4 to TRBJ1-1; 7 bases are a match to TRBD1. This CDR3 has 14 residues. V gave up 3 bases and J gave up 1 base; unmatched junction bases: 2. The CDR3 loop is CASSFDRENTEAFF. The CDR3 DNA sequence: TGTGCCAGCAGTTTCGACAGGGAGAACACTGAAGCTTTCTTT.

In this sample, this clonotype turned up many times. The chain employs TRBV20-1 and TRBJ1-1; TRBD1 might be the D (5 bases). This CDR3 region has 17 residues. Deletions cut 0 bases from V and 0 bases from J, with 17 bases between. Germline values: CDR1 DFQATT, CDR2 SNEGSKA (reference sequence). As DNA, the CDR3 is TGCAGTGCTAGAGATATGCAGGGATGGGGCCTGAACACTGAAGCTTTCTTT. This translates into CSARDMQGWGLNTEAFF.

This rearrangement joins TRBV4-2 to TRBJ1-1; D gene unclear. The CDR3 has 17 amino acids. The germline gives CDR1 LGHNA, CDR2 YNFKEQ. V lost 6 bases and J lost 0, with 20 bases in between. The CDR3 spells CASSRTIEAGMNTEAFF. As DNA, the CDR3 is TGTGCCAGCAGTCGCACAATTGAAGCGGGGATGAACACTGAAGCTTTCTTT.

This clonotype has just a few counts. The chain recombines TRBV20-1 with TRBJ2-7, with 9 bases identical to TRBD2. J gave up 6 bases and V 7 bases, and 10 bases lay outside the gene matches. Germline V gene sequence: CDR1 DFQATT, CDR2 SNEGSKA (reference sequence). The CDR3 sequence is 13 residues long. CDR3 in amino acids: CSVSGSRGREQYF. In DNA, the CDR3 is TGCAGTGTTAGCGGGAGTAGGGGGCGCGAGCAGTACTTC.

The sample holds many counts of this clonotype. V gene TRBV6-5 combines with J gene TRBJ2-1; no definite D call. Between the trimmed V and J ends, which lost 4 bases and 0 bases, there was a span of 7 bases. The germline CDR1 and CDR2 sequences are MNHEY and SVGAGI. CDR3 size: 14 residues. CDR3 protein: CASSSGGSYNEQFF. The CDR3, as DNA: TGTGCCAGCAGTTCCGGCGGCTCCTACAATGAGCAGTTCTTC.

The chain combines TRBV12-3 or TRBV12-4 with TRBJ2-4; 10 positions agree with TRBD2. The CDR3 sequence is 18 residues long. V shed 5 bases and J 3 bases; nucleotides not matched to a gene: 13. The CDR3 is CASSLRASGGPGKNIQYF. The CDR3 DNA follows: TGTGCCAGCAGTCTAAGGGCTAGCGGGGGCCCAGGCAAAAACATTCAGTACTTC.

This clonotype was detected ten times or more. V usage is TRBV3-1 and J usage is TRBJ1-2; the match to TRBD1 covers 10 bases. With V trimmed by 10 bases and J by 7 bases, 12 bases remained unmatched. The CDR3 length is 14 residues. The germline CDR1 and CDR2 sequences are LGHDT and YNNKEL (reference sequence). The CDR3: CATADRGPTSGYTF. The CDR3 nucleotides read TGTGCCACCGCCGACAGGGGGCCCACTAGTGGCTACACCTTC.

The CDR3 nucleotides read TGTGCCAGCTTCCCAGGGCGGGAAGGAAATGAGCAGTTCTTC. This encodes CASFPGREGNEQFF. The chain couples TRBV6-2 or TRBV6-3 to TRBJ2-1, with D tentatively TRBD2 (6 bases). The CDR3 extends over 14 amino acids. Germline lookup yields CDR1 MNHEY and CDR2 SVGEGT. The ends were cut back, 8 bases at V and 7 bases at J, with 18 bases in the middle.

In its sample, this clonotype was seen many times. The chain couples TRBV20-1 to TRBJ1-1; perhaps TRBD1 as D (6 bases). The germline gives CDR1 DFQATT, CDR2 SNEGSKA (reference sequence). V was shortened by 6 bases and J by 6 bases, with 17 bases between the two germline ends. This CDR3 comprises 13 residues. This CDR3 is CSAQQGQSPEAFF. The CDR3 nucleotides read TGCAGTGCGCAACAGGGTCAGAGCCCTGAAGCTTTCTTT.